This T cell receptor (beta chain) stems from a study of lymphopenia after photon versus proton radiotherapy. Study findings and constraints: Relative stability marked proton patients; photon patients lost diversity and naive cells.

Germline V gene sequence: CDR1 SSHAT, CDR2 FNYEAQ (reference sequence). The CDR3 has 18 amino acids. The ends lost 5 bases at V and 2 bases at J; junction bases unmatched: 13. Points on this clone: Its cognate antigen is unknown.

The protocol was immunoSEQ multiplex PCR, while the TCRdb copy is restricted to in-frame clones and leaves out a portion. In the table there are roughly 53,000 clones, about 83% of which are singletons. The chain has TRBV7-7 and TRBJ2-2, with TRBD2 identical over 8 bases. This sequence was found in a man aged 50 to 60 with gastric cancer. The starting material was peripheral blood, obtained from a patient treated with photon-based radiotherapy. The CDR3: CASSQVQLGTRNTGELFF. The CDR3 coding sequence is TGTGCCAGCAGCCAAGTGCAGTTGGGGACTAGAAACACCGGGGAGCTGTTTTTT.